These 10 T cell receptor beta chains share one sample of origin, sequenced in a study of OX40 agonist ivuxolimab in advanced cancers. This table comes from immunoSEQ multiplex PCR, and its TCRdb copy is limited to in-frame clones, with some not included. In the table there are 9,000 to 15,000 clones, approximately 87% of which are singletons. The sample was CD4+ or CD8+ T cells sorted from blood, taken in a trial of the OX40 agonist ivuxolimab. Every receptor here comes from an adult with an advanced solid tumor such as melanoma, head and neck, liver or kidney cancer.

The CDR3 nucleotides read TGTGCCAGCAGCCCTACAGGGGGCCTCTCCTACGAGCAGTACTTC. Translating gives CASSPTGGLSYEQYF. The genes are TRBV6-5 and TRBJ2-7, with TRBD1 matching 9 bases. V shed 6 bases, J shed 0 bases, and the junction held 6 bases outside the gene matches. Per germline, CDR1 MNHEY and CDR2 SVGAGI. CDR3 length: 15 amino acids.

The rearrangement uses TRBV5-1 and TRBJ2-3; possibly TRBD2 for D (5 bases). V was trimmed by 4 bases and J by 2 bases, leaving 17 bases between them. Germline V CDR1 and CDR2: SGHRS, YFSETQ. CDR3 length equals 16 residues. The CDR3 loop is CASSETLAVDTDTQYF. The CDR3 region has the DNA TGCGCCAGCAGCGAGACTCTAGCTGTCGACACAGATACGCAGTATTTT.

The chain is built from TRBV11-3 and TRBJ2-3, with TRBD2 matching over 7 bases. V shed 3 bases and J 0 bases; nucleotides not matched to a gene: 6. Germline CDR1 and CDR2: SGHNT and YENEEA. The CDR3 has 16 amino acids. CDR3 bases: TGTGCCAGCAGCTTCGGGGCGGGAGAGAGCACAGATACGCAGTATTTT. It yields the protein CASSFGAGESTDTQYF. The full variable domain, with the rest looked up from reference TRBV11-3 and TRBJ2-3, is EAGVVQSPRYKIIEKKQPVAFWCNPISGHNTLYWYLQNLGQGPELLIRYENEEAVDDSQLPKDRFSAERLKGVDSTLKIQPAELGDSAVYLCASSFGAGESTDTQYFGPGTRLTVL.

The chain couples TRBV7-6 to TRBJ2-7; no firm D call. Trimming shortened V by 1 base and J by 4 bases, and 14 bases separated the two germline ends. The CDR3 is made up of 15 amino acids. CDR1 is SGHVS and CDR2 is FNYEAQ in the germline V gene. CDR3 DNA: TGTGCCAGCAGCTTAGAGGCTAGGGCGCCTTACGAGCAGTACTTC. This codes for CASSLEARAPYEQYF.

The chain recombines TRBV19 with TRBJ2-5; 7 bases map to TRBD1. Germline CDR1 is LNHDA and CDR2 is SQIVND (reference sequence). The CDR3 totals 17 residues. Losses at the gene ends were 5 bases for V and 2 bases for J; bases not matched to a gene: 14. The CDR3 spells CASSPHSDRLGQETQYF. The CDR3 DNA sequence: TGTGCCAGTAGTCCACACTCGGACAGGTTGGGGCAAGAGACCCAGTACTTC.

This chain links TRBV19 with TRBJ2-7; TRBD2 might be the D (5 bases). In germline, CDR1 is LNHDA, CDR2 SQIVND (reference sequence). This CDR3 has 14 residues. V lost 2 bases, J lost 1 base, and 9 bases lay in between. The DNA for the CDR3 is TGTGCCAGTAGTATAAGTGGGAGTTCCTACGAGCAGTACTTC. It encodes CASSISGSSYEQYF. The complete variable domain, with remaining parts taken from reference TRBV19 and TRBJ2-7, reads DGGITQSPKYLFRKEGQNVTLSCEQNLNHDAMYWYRQDPGQGLRLIYYSQIVNDFQKGDIAEGYSVSREKKESFPLTVTSAQKNPTAFYLCASSISGSSYEQYFGPGTRLTVT.

This chain uses TRBV7-8 with TRBJ2-5; TRBD1 aligns across 8 bases. The CDR3 contains 14 residues. V dropped 7 bases and J dropped 4; count of bases not matched to a gene: 8. Germline lookup yields CDR1 SGHVS and CDR2 FQNEAQ. The chain's CDR3 is CASIDRGLTETQYF. CDR3 DNA: TGTGCCAGCATCGACAGGGGCCTCACAGAGACCCAGTACTTC.

V is TRBV27 and J is TRBJ2-7; 8 bases fit TRBD2. The V gene end was trimmed by 2 bases and the J gene end by 0 bases; junction bases not matched to a gene: 9. The CDR3 spans 17 residues. Germline V gene data show CDR1 as MNHEY and CDR2 as SMNVEV (reference sequence). The CDR3 sequence: CASSLGTRGISSYEQYF. The CDR3 DNA reads TGTGCCAGCAGTTTAGGGACTAGGGGAATAAGCTCCTACGAGCAGTACTTC.

The CDR3 reads CSGVLAGGSYEQYF. CDR3 nucleotide sequence: TGCAGCGGTGTTCTAGCGGGAGGCTCCTACGAGCAGTACTTC. V and J are TRBV29-1 and TRBJ2-7, with 11 positions matching TRBD2. V dropped 7 bases and J dropped 0; count of bases not matched to a gene: 5. The CDR3 loop spans 14 amino acids. Per germline, CDR1 SQVTM and CDR2 ANQGSEA.

V usage is TRBV9 and J usage is TRBJ2-1, with 8 bases lining up with TRBD2. CDR1 and CDR2 (germline): SGDLS, YYNGEE. The CDR3 contains 15 residues. Trimming removed 0 bases from V and 7 bases from J; junction bases left unmatched: 6. CDR3 in DNA: TGTGCCAGCAGCGTAGCTACAGCGGGAGTGAATGAGCAGTTCTTC. It codes for CASSVATAGVNEQFF.